This T cell receptor beta chain comes out of a study of CD4+ T cells in melanoma. Data came from immunoSEQ multiplex PCR; TCRdb stores just in-frame clones and leaves some out. The sample lists 4,800 or so clones, roughly two thirds occurring once. The table lists this clone with a few counts. The antigen remains undetermined. Points from the study as a whole: In melanoma, neoantigen-specific CD4+ T cells reportedly differed in differentiation state. CD8+ T cell, macrophage and B cell function reportedly correlated with neoantigen-specific CD4+ T cells.

V lost 4 bases to trimming and J lost 3 bases, with 10 bases between them. Germline CDR1 is LGHDT and CDR2 is YNNKEL (reference sequence). The CDR3 contains 14 residues. What was sequenced was cells from a culture (not recorded whether cultured in vitro). This chain links TRBV3-1 (or the pseudogene TRBV3-2) with TRBJ2-1; tentative D call: TRBD2 (5 bases). The clonotype comes from a human donor with melanoma. In nucleotides, the CDR3 is TGTGCCAGCAGCCCCGGGAACCACTACAATGAGCAGTTCTTC. Protein: CASSPGNHYNEQFF.